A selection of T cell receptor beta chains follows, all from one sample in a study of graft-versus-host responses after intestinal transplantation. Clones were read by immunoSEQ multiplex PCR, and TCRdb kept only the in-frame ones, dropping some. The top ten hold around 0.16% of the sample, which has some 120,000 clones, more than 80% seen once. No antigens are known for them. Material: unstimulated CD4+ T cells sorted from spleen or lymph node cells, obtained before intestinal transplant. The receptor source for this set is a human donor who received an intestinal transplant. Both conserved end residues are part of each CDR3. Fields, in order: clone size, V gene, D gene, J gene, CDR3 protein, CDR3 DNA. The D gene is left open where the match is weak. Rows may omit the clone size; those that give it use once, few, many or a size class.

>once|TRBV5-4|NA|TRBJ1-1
CASSHATRPLEAFF
TGTGCCAGCAGTCATGCAACACGGCCCCTTGAAGCTTTCTTT
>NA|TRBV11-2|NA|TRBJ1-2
CASSSETRLNYGYTF
TGTGCCAGCAGCTCAGAGACAAGGCTTAACTATGGCTACACCTTC
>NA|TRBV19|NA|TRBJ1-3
CASSMYNDGNTIYF
TGTGCCAGTAGTATGTATAATGACGGAAACACCATATATTTT
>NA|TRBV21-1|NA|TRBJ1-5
CASSNLSASQPQHF
TGTGCCAGCAGCAATTTATCCGCAAGCCAGCCCCAGCATTTT
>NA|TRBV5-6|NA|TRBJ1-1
CASSLLMNTEAFF
TGTGCCAGCAGCTTATTGATGAACACTGAAGCTTTCTTT
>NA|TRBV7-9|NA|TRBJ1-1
CASSFPGTSNTEAFF
TGTGCCAGCAGTTTCCCCGGGACATCCAACACTGAAGCTTTCTTT
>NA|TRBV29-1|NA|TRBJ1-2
CSAGDYGYTF
TGCAGCGCTGGAGACTATGGCTACACCTTC
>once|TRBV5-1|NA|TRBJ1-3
CASTATAGYSGNTIYF
TGCGCCAGCACGGCGACAGCCGGATACTCTGGAAACACCATATATTTT
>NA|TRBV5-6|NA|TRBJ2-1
CASSSRQEQFF
TGTGCCAGCAGCTCTCGACAGGAGCAGTTCTTC
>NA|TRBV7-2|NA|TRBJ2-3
CASSQLTRKSTDTQYF
TGTGCCAGCAGCCAACTTACTAGGAAAAGCACAGATACGCAGTATTTT
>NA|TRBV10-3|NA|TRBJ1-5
CAASGIDQPQHF
TGTGCCGCATCGGGAATAGATCAGCCCCAGCATTTT
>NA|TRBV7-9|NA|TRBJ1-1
CASSLGDTLMNTEAFF
TGTGCCAGCAGCTTAGGGGATACTCTTATGAACACTGAAGCTTTCTTT
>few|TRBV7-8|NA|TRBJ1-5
CASSLSRLGQFNSNQPQHF
TGTGCCAGCAGCTTATCCCGTCTCGGGCAATTTAATAGCAATCAGCCCCAGCATTTT
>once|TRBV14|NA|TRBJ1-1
CASSQAPILNTEAFF
TGTGCCAGCAGCCAAGCCCCTATTTTGAACACTGAAGCTTTCTTT
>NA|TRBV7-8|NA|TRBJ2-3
CASSLAPSTDTQYF
TGTGCCAGCAGCTTGGCCCCTAGCACAGATACGCAGTATTTT
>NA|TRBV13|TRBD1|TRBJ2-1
CASSFRTGPGPDNEQFF
TGTGCCAGCAGCTTTAGGACAGGCCCGGGGCCTGACAATGAGCAGTTCTTC
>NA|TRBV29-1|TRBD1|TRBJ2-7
CSVAQGARGYEQYF
TGCAGCGTCGCCCAGGGGGCGCGCGGGTACGAGCAGTACTTC
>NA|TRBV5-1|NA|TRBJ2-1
CASSLLENNEQFF
TGCGCCAGCAGCTTGTTGGAGAACAATGAGCAGTTCTTC
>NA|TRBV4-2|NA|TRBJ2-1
CASSQDYTSGQSSYNEQFF
TGTGCCAGCAGCCAAGATTATACCTCGGGTCAGAGCTCCTACAATGAGCAGTTCTTC
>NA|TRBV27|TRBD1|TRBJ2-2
CASRTWGQGNGELFF
TGTGCCAGCAGAACATGGGGACAGGGTAACGGGGAGCTGTTTTTT
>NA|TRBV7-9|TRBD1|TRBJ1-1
CASSSQGGESEAFF
TGTGCCAGCAGCTCCCAGGGGGGAGAGAGTGAAGCTTTCTTT
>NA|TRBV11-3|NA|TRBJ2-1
CASSSTRGGEQFF
TGTGCCAGCAGCTCCACTAGGGGGGGTGAGCAGTTCTTC
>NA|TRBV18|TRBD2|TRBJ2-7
CASSPPGGGSYEQYF
TGTGCCAGCTCACCACCGGGCGGGGGGTCCTACGAGCAGTACTTC
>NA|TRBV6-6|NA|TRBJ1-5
CASSYFEGGNQPQHF
TGTGCCAGCAGTTACTTTGAGGGTGGCAATCAGCCCCAGCATTTT
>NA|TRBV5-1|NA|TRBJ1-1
CASSLGQANTEAFF
TGCGCCAGCAGCTTGGGCCAGGCGAACACTGAAGCTTTCTTT
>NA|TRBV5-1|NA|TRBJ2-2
CASSSRQSANTGELFF
TGCGCCAGCAGCTCCCGACAGAGCGCGAACACCGGGGAGCTGTTTTTT
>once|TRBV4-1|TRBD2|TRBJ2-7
CASSQTSGGYSYEQYF
TGCGCCAGCAGCCAGACTAGCGGGGGGTACTCCTACGAGCAGTACTTC
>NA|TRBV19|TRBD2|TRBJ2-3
CASSMEVRTSRYF
TGTGCCAGTAGTATGGAGGTGAGGACTAGTCGGTATTTT
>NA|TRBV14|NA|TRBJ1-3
CASSQVRGAGNTIYF
TGTGCCAGCAGCCAAGTCCGGGGAGCTGGAAACACCATATATTTT
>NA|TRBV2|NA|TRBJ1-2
CASSDQGPLNYGYTF
TGTGCCAGCAGTGACCAGGGTCCTCTTAACTATGGCTACACCTTC
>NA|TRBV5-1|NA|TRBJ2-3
CASSPLRGGITDTQYF
TGCGCCAGCAGCCCGCTGAGGGGGGGAATTACAGATACGCAGTATTTT
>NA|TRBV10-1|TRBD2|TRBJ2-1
CASSSGGLNNEQFF
TGCGCCTCCTCAAGCGGGGGGCTGAACAATGAGCAGTTCTTC
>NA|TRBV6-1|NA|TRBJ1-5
CASWGGNQPQHF
TGTGCCAGCTGGGGAGGCAATCAGCCCCAGCATTTT
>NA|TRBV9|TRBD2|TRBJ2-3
CASSVGIAGGRTDTQYF
TGTGCCAGCAGCGTAGGGATAGCGGGGGGCCGCACAGATACGCAGTATTTT
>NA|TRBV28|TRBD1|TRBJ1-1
CASSSGQGGTEAFF
TGTGCCAGCAGTTCAGGACAGGGAGGGACTGAAGCTTTCTTT
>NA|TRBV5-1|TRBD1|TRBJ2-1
CASSRPLGQGENGQFF
TGCGCCAGCAGCCGCCCGTTGGGACAGGGTGAAAATGGGCAGTTCTTC
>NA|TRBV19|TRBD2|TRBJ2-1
CASAPGLASYNEQFF
TGTGCCAGTGCTCCGGGACTAGCTTCCTACAATGAGCAGTTCTTC
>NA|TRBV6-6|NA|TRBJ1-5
CASSSGGFNQPQHF
TGTGCCAGCAGTAGTGGGGGGTTTAATCAGCCCCAGCATTTT
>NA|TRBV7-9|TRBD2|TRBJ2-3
CASTLAVSSTDTQYF
TGTGCCAGTACTCTAGCGGTATCTAGCACAGATACGCAGTATTTT
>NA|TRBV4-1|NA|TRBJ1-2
CASRTPGRERNYGYTF
TGCGCCAGCAGAACTCCCGGCAGGGAGAGGAACTATGGCTACACCTTC
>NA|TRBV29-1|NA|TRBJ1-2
CSVGGGLLYGYTF
TGCAGCGTTGGAGGCGGGTTGCTCTATGGCTACACCTTC
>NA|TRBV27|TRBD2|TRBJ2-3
CASSTSGGVTDTQYF
TGTGCCAGCAGCACTAGCGGGGGGGTCACAGATACGCAGTATTTT